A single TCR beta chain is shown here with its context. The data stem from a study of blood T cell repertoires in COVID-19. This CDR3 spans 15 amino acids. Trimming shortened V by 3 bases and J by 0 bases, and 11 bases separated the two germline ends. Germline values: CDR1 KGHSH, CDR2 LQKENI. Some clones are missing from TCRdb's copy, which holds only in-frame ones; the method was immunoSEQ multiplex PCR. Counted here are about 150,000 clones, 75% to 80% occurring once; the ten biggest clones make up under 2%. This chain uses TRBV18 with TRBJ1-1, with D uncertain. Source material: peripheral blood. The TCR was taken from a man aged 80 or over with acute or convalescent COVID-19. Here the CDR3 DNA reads TGTGCCAGCTCACCTTCCCAGAGGATGAACACTGAAGCTTTCTTT. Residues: CASSPSQRMNTEAFF. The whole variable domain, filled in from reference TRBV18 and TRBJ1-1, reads NAGVMQNPRHLVRRRGQEARLRCSPMKGHSHVYWYRQLPEEGLKFMVYLQKENIIDESGMPKERFSAEFPKEGPSILRIQQVVRGDSAAYFCASSPSQRMNTEAFFGQGTRLTVV.